This record concerns one T cell receptor (beta chain) sequence. This sample was taken from a study of control samples from healthy donors and cancer patients. The length of the CDR3 is 14 residues. Germline V CDR1 and CDR2: MNHEY, SMNVEV (reference sequence). Deletions cut 1 base from V and 7 bases from J, with 10 bases between. The table came from immunoSEQ multiplex PCR; TCRdb's copy has only in-frame clones and leaves some out. The table shows approximately 150,000 clones, with more than 85% occurring only once. The sequencing input was blood. The receptor comes from a man between 25 and 39 years old in good health. The chain links TRBV27 to TRBJ2-2; D perhaps matches TRBD2 (6 bases). The chain's CDR3 is CASSLFGTGGELFF. CDR3 coding DNA: TGTGCCAGCAGTTTATTCGGGACTGGCGGGGAGCTGTTTTTT.